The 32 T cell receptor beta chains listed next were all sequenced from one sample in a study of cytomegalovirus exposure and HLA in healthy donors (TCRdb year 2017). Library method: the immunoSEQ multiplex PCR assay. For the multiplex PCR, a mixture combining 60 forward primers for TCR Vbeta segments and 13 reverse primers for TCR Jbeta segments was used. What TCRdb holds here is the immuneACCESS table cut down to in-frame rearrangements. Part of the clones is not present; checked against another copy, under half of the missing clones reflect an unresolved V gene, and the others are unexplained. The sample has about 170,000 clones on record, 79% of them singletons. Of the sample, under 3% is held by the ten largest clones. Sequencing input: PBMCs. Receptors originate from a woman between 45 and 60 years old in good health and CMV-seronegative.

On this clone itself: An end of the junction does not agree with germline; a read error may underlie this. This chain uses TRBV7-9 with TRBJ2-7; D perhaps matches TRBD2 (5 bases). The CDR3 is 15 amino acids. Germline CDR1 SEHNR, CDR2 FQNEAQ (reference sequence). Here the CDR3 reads CSSSLLSGSSYEQYF. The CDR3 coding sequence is TGTTCCAGCAGCCTTCTCTCGGGGAGCTCCTACGAGCAGTACTTC.

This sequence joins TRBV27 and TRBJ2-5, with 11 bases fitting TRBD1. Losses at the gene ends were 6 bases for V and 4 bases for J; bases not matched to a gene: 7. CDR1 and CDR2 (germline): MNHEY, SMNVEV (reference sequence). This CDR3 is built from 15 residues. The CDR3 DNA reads TGTGCCAGCAGCGCCCGGACAGGGGGCAGAGAGACCCAGTACTTC. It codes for CASSARTGGRETQYF.

The CDR3 region has the DNA TGTGCCAGCAGTATATATGGGGGGGAGCAGTACTTC. Protein product: CASSIYGGEQYF. The chain joins TRBV5-4 to TRBJ2-7; a possible D gene is TRBD2 (6 bases). The V gene lost 5 bases and the J gene lost 7 bases, with 13 bases spanning the gap. The CDR3 consists of 12 residues. Looked up from germline, CDR1 is SGHNT and CDR2 is YYREEE (reference sequence).

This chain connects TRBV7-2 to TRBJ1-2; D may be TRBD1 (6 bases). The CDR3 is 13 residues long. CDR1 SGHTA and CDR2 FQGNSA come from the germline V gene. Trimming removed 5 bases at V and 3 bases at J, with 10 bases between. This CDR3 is CASSPDSYYGYTF. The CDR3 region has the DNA TGTGCCAGCAGCCCGGACAGCTACTATGGCTACACCTTC.

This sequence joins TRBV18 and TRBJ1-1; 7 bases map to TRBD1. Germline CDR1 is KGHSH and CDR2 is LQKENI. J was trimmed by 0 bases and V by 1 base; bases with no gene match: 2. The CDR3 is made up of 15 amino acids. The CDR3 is CASSPRTGVNTEAFF. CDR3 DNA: TGTGCCAGCTCACCACGAACAGGGGTGAACACTGAAGCTTTCTTT.

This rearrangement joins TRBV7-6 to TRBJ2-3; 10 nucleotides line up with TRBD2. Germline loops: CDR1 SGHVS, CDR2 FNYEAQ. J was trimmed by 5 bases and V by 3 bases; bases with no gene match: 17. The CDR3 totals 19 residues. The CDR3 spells CASSLEASGRSRMIDTQYF. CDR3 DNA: TGTGCCAGCAGCTTGGAGGCTAGCGGGAGATCAAGGATGATAGATACGCAGTATTTT. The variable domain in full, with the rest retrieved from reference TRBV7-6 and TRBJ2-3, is GAGVSQSPRYKVTKRGQDVALRCDPISGHVSLYWYRQALGQGPEFLTYFNYEAQQDKSGLPNDRFSAERPEGSISTLTIQRTEQRDSAMYRCASSLEASGRSRMIDTQYFGPGTRLTVL.

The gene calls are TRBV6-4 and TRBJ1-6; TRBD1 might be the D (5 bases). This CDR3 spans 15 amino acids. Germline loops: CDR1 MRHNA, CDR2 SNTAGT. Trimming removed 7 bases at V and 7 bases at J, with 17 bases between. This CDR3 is CASTPIGGGNSPLHF. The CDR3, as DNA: TGTGCCAGCACCCCCATCGGGGGAGGGAATTCACCCCTCCACTTT.

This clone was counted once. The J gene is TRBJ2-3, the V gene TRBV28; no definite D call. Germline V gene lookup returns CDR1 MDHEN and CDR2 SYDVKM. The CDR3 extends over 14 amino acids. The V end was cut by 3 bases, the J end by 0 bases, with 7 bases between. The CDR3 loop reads CASSFFGSTDTQYF. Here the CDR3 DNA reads TGTGCCAGCAGTTTTTTCGGGAGCACAGATACGCAGTATTTT.

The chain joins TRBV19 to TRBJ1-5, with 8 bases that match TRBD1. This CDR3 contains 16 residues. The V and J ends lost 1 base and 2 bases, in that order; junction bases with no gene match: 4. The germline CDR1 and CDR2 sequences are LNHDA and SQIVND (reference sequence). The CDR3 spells CASSIGRGRGNQPQHF. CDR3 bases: TGTGCCAGTAGTATAGGCAGGGGGCGAGGCAATCAGCCCCAGCATTTT. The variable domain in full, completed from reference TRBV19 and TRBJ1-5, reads DGGITQSPKYLFRKEGQNVTLSCEQNLNHDAMYWYRQDPGQGLRLIYYSQIVNDFQKGDIAEGYSVSREKKESFPLTVTSAQKNPTAFYLCASSIGRGRGNQPQHFGDGTRLSIL.

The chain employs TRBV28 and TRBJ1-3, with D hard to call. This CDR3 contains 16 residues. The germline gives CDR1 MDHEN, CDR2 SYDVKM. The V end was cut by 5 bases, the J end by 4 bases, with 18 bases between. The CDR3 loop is CASSNSQRAKGNTIYF. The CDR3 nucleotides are TGTGCCAGCAGTAACAGTCAGAGGGCGAAGGGAAACACCATATATTTT.

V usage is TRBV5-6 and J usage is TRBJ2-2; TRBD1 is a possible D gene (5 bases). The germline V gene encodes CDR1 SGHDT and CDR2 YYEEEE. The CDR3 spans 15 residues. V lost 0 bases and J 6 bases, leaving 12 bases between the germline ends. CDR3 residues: CASSLVDQGAGELFF. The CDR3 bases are TGTGCCAGCAGCTTGGTTGATCAGGGCGCCGGGGAGCTGTTTTTT.

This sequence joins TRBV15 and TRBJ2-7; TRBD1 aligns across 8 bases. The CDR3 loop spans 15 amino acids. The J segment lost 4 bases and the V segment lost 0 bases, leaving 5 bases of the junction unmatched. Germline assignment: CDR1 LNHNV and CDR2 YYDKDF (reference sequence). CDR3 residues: CATSRDPTGGYEQYF. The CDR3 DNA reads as TGTGCCACCAGCAGAGATCCAACAGGGGGTTACGAGCAGTACTTC. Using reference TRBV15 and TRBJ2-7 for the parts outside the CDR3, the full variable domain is DAMVIQNPRYQVTQFGKPVTLSCSQTLNHNVMYWYQQKSSQAPKLLFHYYDKDFNNEADTPDNFQSRRPNTSFCFLDIRSPGLGDTAMYLCATSRDPTGGYEQYFGPGTRLTVT.

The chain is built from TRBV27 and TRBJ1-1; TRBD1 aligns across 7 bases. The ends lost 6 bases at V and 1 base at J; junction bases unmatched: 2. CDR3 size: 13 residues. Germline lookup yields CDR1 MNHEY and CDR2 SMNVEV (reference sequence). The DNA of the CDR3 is TGTGCCAGCAGCTACAGGGGGAACACTGAAGCTTTCTTT. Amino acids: CASSYRGNTEAFF.

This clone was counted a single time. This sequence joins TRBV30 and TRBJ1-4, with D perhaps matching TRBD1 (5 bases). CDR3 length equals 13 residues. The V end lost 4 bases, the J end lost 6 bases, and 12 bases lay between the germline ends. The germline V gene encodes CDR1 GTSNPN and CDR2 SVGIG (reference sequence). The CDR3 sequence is CAWKTAGDEKLFF. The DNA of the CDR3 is TGTGCCTGGAAGACAGCGGGGGATGAAAAACTGTTTTTT.

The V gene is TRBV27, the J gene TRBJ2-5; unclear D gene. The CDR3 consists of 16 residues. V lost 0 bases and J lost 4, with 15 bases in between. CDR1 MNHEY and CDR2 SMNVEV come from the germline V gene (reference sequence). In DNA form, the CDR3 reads TGTGCCAGCAGTTTATCGGGCCAACGGCAAACAGAGACCCAGTACTTC. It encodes CASSLSGQRQTETQYF.

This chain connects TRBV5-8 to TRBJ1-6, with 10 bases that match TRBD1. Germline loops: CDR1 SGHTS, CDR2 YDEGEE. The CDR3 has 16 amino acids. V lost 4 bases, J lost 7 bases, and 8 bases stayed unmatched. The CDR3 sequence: CASSQPGQGYNSPLHF. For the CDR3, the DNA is TGTGCCAGCAGCCAACCGGGACAGGGGTACAATTCACCCCTCCACTTT.

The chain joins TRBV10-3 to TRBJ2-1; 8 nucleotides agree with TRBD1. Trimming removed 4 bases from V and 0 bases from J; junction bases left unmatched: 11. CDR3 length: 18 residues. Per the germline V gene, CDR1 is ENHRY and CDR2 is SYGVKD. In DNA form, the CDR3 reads TGTGCCATCAGTGGGACAGGGACCGTGACGAGCTCCTACAATGAGCAGTTCTTC. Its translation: CAISGTGTVTSSYNEQFF.

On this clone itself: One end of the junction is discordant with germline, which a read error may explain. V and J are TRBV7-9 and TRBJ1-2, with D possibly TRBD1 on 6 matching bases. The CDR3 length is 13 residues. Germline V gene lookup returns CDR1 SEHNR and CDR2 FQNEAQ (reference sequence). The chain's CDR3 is CSSSLRQAYGYTF. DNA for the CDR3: TGTTCCAGCAGCCTCCGACAGGCGTATGGCTACACCTTC.

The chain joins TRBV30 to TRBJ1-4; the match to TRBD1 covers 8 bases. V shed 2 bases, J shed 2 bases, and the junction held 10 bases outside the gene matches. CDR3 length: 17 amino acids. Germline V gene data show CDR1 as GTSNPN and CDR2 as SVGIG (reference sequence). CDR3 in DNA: TGTGCCTGGAGTATGCAGGGGGCTCCCGGGACTAATGAAAAACTGTTTTTT. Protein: CAWSMQGAPGTNEKLFF.

CDR3 residues: CASSKRDGPGSEQYF. CDR3 sequence (DNA): TGTGCCAGCAGTAAGAGAGACGGGCCGGGGTCGGAGCAGTACTTC. The V call is TRBV6-5, the J call TRBJ2-7; a possible D gene is TRBD2 (5 bases). Trimming took 5 bases from V and 7 from J, leaving 21 bases between them. This CDR3 has 15 amino acids. CDR1 MNHEY and CDR2 SVGAGI come from the germline V gene.

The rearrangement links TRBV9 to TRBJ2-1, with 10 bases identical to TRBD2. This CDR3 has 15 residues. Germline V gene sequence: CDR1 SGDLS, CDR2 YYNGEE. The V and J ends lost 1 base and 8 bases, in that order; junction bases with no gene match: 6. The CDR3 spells CASSVSSSGRYEQFF. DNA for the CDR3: TGTGCCAGCAGCGTAAGTTCTAGCGGGAGATATGAGCAGTTCTTC.

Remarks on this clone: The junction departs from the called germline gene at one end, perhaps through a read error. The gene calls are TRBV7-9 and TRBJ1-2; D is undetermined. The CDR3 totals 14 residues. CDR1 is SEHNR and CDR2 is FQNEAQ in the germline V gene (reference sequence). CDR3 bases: TGTTCCAGCAGCCTTAGCGTGTCTAACTATGGCTACACCTTC. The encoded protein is CSSSLSVSNYGYTF.

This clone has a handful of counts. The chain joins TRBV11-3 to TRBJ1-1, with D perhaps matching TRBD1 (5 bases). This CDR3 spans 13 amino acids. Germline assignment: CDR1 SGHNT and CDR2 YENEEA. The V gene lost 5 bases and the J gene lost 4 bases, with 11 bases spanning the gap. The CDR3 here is CASSRGFGTEAFF. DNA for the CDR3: TGTGCCAGCAGCAGGGGATTCGGCACTGAAGCTTTCTTT.

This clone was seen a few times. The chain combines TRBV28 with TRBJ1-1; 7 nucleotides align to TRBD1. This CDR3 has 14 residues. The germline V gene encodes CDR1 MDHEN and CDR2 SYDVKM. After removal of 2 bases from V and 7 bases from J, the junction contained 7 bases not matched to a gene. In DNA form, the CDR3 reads TGTGCCAGCAGTTTAGGGACAGTGATTCATGAAGCTTTCTTT. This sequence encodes CASSLGTVIHEAFF.

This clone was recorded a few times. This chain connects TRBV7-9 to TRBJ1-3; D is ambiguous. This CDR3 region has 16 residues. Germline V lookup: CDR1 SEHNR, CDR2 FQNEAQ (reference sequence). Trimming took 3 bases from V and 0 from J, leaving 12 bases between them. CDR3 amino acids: CASSFSISYSGNTIYF. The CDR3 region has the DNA TGTGCCAGCAGCTTTTCGATTTCCTACTCTGGAAACACCATATATTTT. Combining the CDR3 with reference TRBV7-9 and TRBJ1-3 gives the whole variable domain DTGVSQNPRHKITKRGQNVTFRCDPISEHNRLYWYRQTLGQGPEFLTYFQNEAQLEKSRLLSDRFSAERPKGSFSTLEIQRTEQGDSAMYLCASSFSISYSGNTIYFGEGSWLTVV.

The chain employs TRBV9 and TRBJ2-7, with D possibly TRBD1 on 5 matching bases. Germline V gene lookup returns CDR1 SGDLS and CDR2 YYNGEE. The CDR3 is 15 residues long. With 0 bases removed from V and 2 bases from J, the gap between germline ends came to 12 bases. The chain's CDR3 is CASSVADRPTYEQYF. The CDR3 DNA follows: TGTGCCAGCAGCGTAGCTGACAGACCCACCTACGAGCAGTACTTC.

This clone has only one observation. DNA for the CDR3: TGTGCCAGCATGCGCAGGGAAAACACTGAAGCTTTCTTT. Its protein is CASMRRENTEAFF. The rearrangement links TRBV2 to TRBJ1-1, with D possibly being TRBD1 (5 bases). Germline CDR1 reads SNHLY; CDR2 reads FYNNEI. The CDR3 loop spans 13 amino acids. V dropped 7 bases and J dropped 2 bases, with 11 bases sitting between them.

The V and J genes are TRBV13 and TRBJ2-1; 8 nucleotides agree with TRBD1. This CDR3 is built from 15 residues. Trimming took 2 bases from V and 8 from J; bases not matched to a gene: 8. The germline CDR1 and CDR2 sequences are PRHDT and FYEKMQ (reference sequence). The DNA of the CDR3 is TGTGCCAGCAGCTTAAGGGCCCAGGGGGCCCATGAGCAGTTCTTC. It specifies CASSLRAQGAHEQFF.

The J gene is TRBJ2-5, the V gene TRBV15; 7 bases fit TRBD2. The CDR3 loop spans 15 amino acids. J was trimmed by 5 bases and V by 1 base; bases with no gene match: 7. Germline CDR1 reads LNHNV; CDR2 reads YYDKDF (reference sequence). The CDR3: CATSRGGAGAETQYF. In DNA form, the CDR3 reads TGTGCCACCAGCAGAGGAGGGGCGGGAGCGGAGACCCAGTACTTC.

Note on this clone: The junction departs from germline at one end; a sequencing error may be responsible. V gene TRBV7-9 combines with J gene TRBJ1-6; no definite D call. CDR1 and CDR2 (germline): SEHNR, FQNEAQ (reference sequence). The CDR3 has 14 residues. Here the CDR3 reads CSSSLASNASPLHF. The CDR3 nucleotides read TGTTCCAGCAGCTTAGCTTCTAACGCTTCACCCCTCCACTTT.

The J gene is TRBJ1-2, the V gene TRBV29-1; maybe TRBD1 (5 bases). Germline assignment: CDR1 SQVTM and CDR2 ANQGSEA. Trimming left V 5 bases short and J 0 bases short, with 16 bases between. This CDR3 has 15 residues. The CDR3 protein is CSVSPRQHTNYGYTF. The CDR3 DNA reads TGCAGCGTTTCCCCTCGACAGCACACTAACTATGGCTACACCTTC.

In DNA, the CDR3 is TGTGCCAGCAGCCCAACAGGGAGTGCTTATGGCTACACCTTC. Protein sequence: CASSPTGSAYGYTF. This chain links TRBV4-2 with TRBJ1-2, with D tentatively TRBD1 (6 bases). Trimming shortened V by 4 bases and J by 5 bases, and 14 bases separated the two germline ends. This CDR3 has 14 amino acids. Germline lookup yields CDR1 LGHNA and CDR2 YNFKEQ.